Here is one TCR beta chain with its context. The count of this clonotype is one. Its antigen is currently not known. The sample holds no much larger clone one base away, and base qualities are not on file. A read on its own is weak evidence. The junction shows trimming of 3 bases on V and 5 bases on J, plus 10 bases between the germline ends. The germline V gene provides CDR1 SGHVS and CDR2 FQNEAQ. From its cysteine to its phenylalanine, the CDR3 spans 13 amino acids. The CDR3 DNA has 39 bases and is translated from base 1. RNA was extracted using the RNeasy kit, and about 0.45 to 1 microgram was reverse transcribed with random hexamers. The immunoSEQ multiplex PCR assay, which covers 54 Vbeta and 13 Jbeta segments, was used to amplify TCR beta CDR3 regions. PCR amplification bias was corrected by using a synthetic template baseline for primer optimization and computational correction. In the paper's pipeline: Reads were annotated to V, D and J genes according to IMGT and were analyzed with immunoSEQ Analyzer, with only productive sequences retained. Clonality was computed as one minus Shannon entropy normalized by log2 of the number of productive unique sequences. For each patient and control, public and private clones were evaluated within the 100 most prevalent clones. A clone was defined as Susac-specific if it was absent from the healthy and MS cohorts, from more than 850 published viral clones and from other ImmuneACCESS disease sequences. The public sequencing data were trimmed at Q25 with fastp and processed into clonotypes with MiXCR by TCRdb, which kept only in-frame beta chains. One record per CDR3 amino acid sequence lists the most common genes and DNA. TCRdb's processing, not the study's, gives the V and J calls here. Within this sample are 160,000 or so distinct CDR3 sequences, with around 93% of them counted one time only. The ten largest make up about 0.14% of the sample.

The record originates from a study of CD8 T cells in Susac syndrome (dated by TCRdb to between 2017 and 2020). For the wider study: Whether CD8+ T cell activation and differentiation in Susac syndrome was antigen driven was tested using repertoire sequencing. General findings and caveats noted by the study authors: The number of individuals in the TCR sequencing and HLA analysis was recognized as being relatively small.

High-throughput TCR beta sequencing profiled peripheral blood CD8+ and CD4+ T cells from healthy donors, Susac syndrome patients and multiple sclerosis patients. The healthy donors served as controls matched for age and sex. Bulk CD8+ and CD4+ T cells were purified magnetically by negative isolation, whereas CD8+ TEMRA cells were enriched by FACS. Blood was drawn into EDTA tubes, processed within 24 hours, and PBMCs were isolated by density gradient centrifugation. PBMCs intended for TCR sequencing were cryopreserved in liquid nitrogen and thawed later in a water bath at 37 degrees C. Purity of sorted or isolated CD4+, CD8+ and CD8+ TEMRA cells was at least 90%.

Sequencing input: CD4+ T cells from PBMCs. This receptor was obtained from a human donor in good health. The receptor chain draws on TRBV7-8 and TRBJ2-5; too little of a D gene remains to name it. The CDR3 region: CASSLGNRETQYF. The DNA sequence follows: TGTGCCAGCAGCTTGGGGAACCGGGAGACCCAGTACTTC.